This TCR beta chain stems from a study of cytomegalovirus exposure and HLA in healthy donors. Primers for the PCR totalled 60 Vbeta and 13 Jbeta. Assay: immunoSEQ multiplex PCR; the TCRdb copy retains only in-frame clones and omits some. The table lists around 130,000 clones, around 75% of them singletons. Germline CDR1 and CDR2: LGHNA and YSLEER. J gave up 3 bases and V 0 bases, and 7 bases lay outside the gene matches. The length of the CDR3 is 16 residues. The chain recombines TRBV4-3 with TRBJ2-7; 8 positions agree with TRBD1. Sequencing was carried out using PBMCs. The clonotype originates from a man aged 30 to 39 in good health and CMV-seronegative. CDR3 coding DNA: TGCGCCAGCAGCCAAGAGACCGGGACAGGTTTCTACGAGCAGTACTTC. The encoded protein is CASSQETGTGFYEQYF.